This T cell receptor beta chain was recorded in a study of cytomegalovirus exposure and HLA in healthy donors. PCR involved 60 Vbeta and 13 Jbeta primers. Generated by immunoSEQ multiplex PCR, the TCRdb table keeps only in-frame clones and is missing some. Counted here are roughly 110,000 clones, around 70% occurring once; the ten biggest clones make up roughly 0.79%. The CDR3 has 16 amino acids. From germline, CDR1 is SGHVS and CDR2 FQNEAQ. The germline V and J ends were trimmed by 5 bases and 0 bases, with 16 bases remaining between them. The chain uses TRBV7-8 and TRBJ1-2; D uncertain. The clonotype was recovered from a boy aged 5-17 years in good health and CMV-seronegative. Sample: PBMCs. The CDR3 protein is CASSLHRQRANYGYTF. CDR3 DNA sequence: TGTGCCAGCAGCCTCCATAGACAACGAGCTAACTATGGCTACACCTTC. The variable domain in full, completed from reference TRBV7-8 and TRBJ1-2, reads GAGVSQSPRYKVAKRGQDVALRCDPISGHVSLFWYQQALGQGPEFLTYFQNEAQLDKSGLPSDRFFAERPEGSVSTLKIQRTQQEDSAVYLCASSLHRQRANYGYTFGSGTRLTVV.